This entry concerns a single T cell receptor (beta chain). Elective cesarean births at roughly 37-43 weeks, without labor or membrane rupture, supplied the cord blood. Sorted naive CD8+ T cell numbers ranged ~17,000 to ~100,000. Produced via immunoSEQ multiplex PCR; TCRdb's table is partial and in-frame only. The sample consists of about 7,300 clones, roughly 92% of them appearing once. Germline V gene lookup returns CDR1 SQVTM and CDR2 ANQGSEA. The CDR3 contains 15 residues. With V trimmed by 1 base and J by 5 bases, 11 bases remained unmatched. The data were obtained in a study of naive CD8 T cells in extremely preterm neonates.

Material: naive CD8+ T cells from cord blood. The origin of this receptor is a newborn in good health. The chain links TRBV29-1 to TRBJ2-7; 7 bases agree with TRBD1. CDR3 DNA: TGCAGCGTTGAAGTTACTCACAGGGGTATAGACGAGCAGTACTTC. Translated: CSVEVTHRGIDEQYF.